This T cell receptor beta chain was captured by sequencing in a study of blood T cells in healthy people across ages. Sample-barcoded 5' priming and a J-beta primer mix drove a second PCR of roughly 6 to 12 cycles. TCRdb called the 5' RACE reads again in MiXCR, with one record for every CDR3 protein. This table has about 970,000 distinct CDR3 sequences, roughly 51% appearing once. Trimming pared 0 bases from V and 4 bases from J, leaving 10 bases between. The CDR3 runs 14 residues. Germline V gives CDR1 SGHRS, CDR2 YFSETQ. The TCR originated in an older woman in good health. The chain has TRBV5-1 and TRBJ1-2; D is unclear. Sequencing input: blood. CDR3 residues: CASSLAFESYGYTF. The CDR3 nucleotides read TGCGCCAGCAGCTTGGCCTTCGAGAGCTATGGCTACACCTTC.